The sample holds a few counts of the clone carrying this TCR beta chain. Antigen unknown. The CDR3 spans 16 residues. Trimming took 4 bases from V and 5 from J; bases not matched to a gene: 11. CDR1 and CDR2 (germline): SEHNR, FQNEAQ (reference sequence). Repertoires were generated with immunoSEQ multiplex PCR, while TCRdb's copy carries only in-frame clones and drops some. The table lists some 140,000 clones, less than 90% of them singletons, with roughly 3% in the top ten. This sample is part of a study of cytomegalovirus exposure and HLA in healthy donors. Study results and limitations: TCR clusters originating in the first cohort tended to co-occur in the 120 validation repertoires, according to a later analysis. Listed as cytomegalovirus-associated were 150 or so TCR beta chains. Many donors carried some public TCRs, although rarity characterized most TCR sequences.

While the first cohort had 650 to 850 subjects, the donors belonged to the separate validation cohort of 100 to 150 subjects. The rearrangement joins TRBV7-9 to TRBJ1-1; 9 positions match TRBD1. The specimen sequenced was PBMCs. This sequence originates from a young man in good health and CMV-seronegative. The CDR3 nucleotides are TGTGCCAGCAGCTCTCCGCTACAGGGGGCTGGGACTGAAGCTTTCTTT. The encoded protein is CASSSPLQGAGTEAFF.